This T cell receptor (beta chain) stems from a study of OX40 agonist ivuxolimab in advanced cancers. The sample holds a few counts of this clone. In germline, CDR1 is SGDLS, CDR2 YYNGEE. V was cut by 3 bases and J by 10 bases, with 17 bases left in between. This CDR3 region has 14 residues. Clones were read by immunoSEQ multiplex PCR, and TCRdb kept only the in-frame ones, dropping some. Of about 26,000 clones in the sample, roughly 79% were seen once. The clonotype comes from an adult with an advanced solid tumor such as melanoma, head and neck, liver or kidney cancer. V usage is TRBV9 and J usage is TRBJ1-5; D may be TRBD1 (5 bases). The input for sequencing was CD4+ or CD8+ T cells sorted from blood, taken in a trial of the OX40 agonist ivuxolimab. Here the CDR3 DNA reads TGTGCCAGCAGCGCATCAGACCTTGGGGGTCCCCAGCATTTT. This translates into CASSASDLGGPQHF.